The rows below give T cell receptor beta chains drawn from one sample of a study of OX40 agonist ivuxolimab in advanced cancers. Assay: immunoSEQ multiplex PCR; the TCRdb copy retains only in-frame clones and omits some. The repertoire has tens of thousands of clones, 65% to 90% of them found once; the top ten carry roughly 0.71%. Sequenced material: CD4+ or CD8+ T cells sorted from blood, taken in a trial of the OX40 agonist ivuxolimab. The source is an adult with an advanced solid tumor such as melanoma, head and neck, liver or kidney cancer. Both conserved end residues are part of each CDR3. The D gene is left open where the match is weak. Clone size appears in some rows only: once, few, many, or a class for an expanded clone.

d_gene	abundance	v_gene	j_gene	CDR3nt	CDR3aa
TRBD1	-	TRBV5-8	TRBJ1-3	TGTGCCAGCAGCAGCCAGCGGACAGGGTTCGGAAACACCATATATTTT	CASSSQRTGFGNTIYF
-	-	TRBV19	TRBJ1-1	TGTGCCAGTAGTCTTTCCCCTGTGGCTGAAGCTTTCTTT	CASSLSPVAEAFF
-	-	TRBV29-1	TRBJ2-3	TGCAGCGTGGTACGGGGGACAGATACGCAGTATTTT	CSVVRGTDTQYF
TRBD2	-	TRBV2	TRBJ2-1	TGTGCCAGCAGCCGCGGGGGGGACGAGCAGTTCTTC	CASSRGGDEQFF
-	-	TRBV5-1	TRBJ2-3	TGCGCCAGCAGCCCGAGGGGGGGACTACTCACAGATACGCAGTATTTT	CASSPRGGLLTDTQYF
-	-	TRBV6-5	TRBJ2-7	TGTGCCAGCTCCGCCTACGAGCAGTACTTC	CASSAYEQYF
-	few	TRBV19	TRBJ1-6	TGTGCCAGTAGTATAGGACCGCCAAATTCACCCCTCCACTTT	CASSIGPPNSPLHF
TRBD2	-	TRBV5-1	TRBJ2-3	TGTGCCAGCAGTGATTTAGCGGGGGGAACAGATACGCAGTATTTT	CASSDLAGGTDTQYF
-	-	TRBV4-3	TRBJ1-5	TGCGCCAGCAGCCCGGGGTACAGGGATGATCAGCCCCAGCATTTT	CASSPGYRDDQPQHF
-	few	TRBV19	TRBJ2-6	TGTGCCAGTAGTACCAGGGGACTTCAAGTCCTGACTTTC	CASSTRGLQVLTF
-	once	TRBV6-5	TRBJ2-7	TGTGCCAGCAGTTACTTAGACACTTACGAGCAGTACTTC	CASSYLDTYEQYF
TRBD1	-	TRBV10-3	TRBJ1-1	TGTGCCATCAGTGGAGGGACAGCCCTGAACACTGAAGCTTTCTTT	CAISGGTALNTEAFF
-	once	TRBV6-1	TRBJ1-5	TGTGCCATCCAAACAGGGCCGGGGGCCAATCAGCCCCAGCATTTT	CAIQTGPGANQPQHF
-	-	TRBV14	TRBJ2-3	TGTGCCAGCAGCCTGGGGGGAATCGGCACAGATACGCAGTATTTT	CASSLGGIGTDTQYF
-	-	TRBV5-1	TRBJ1-2	TGCGCCAGCAGCTTGGGAAGCCAGGCTAATGGCTACACCTTC	CASSLGSQANGYTF
TRBD2	-	TRBV28	TRBJ2-5	TGTGCCAGCAAGACGGGGGGGCCCCAAGAGACCCAGTACTTC	CASKTGGPQETQYF
-	few	TRBV2	TRBJ2-7	TGTGCCAGCAGCTCCGGGACATACAGCTACGAGCAGTACTTC	CASSSGTYSYEQYF
TRBD1	-	TRBV28	TRBJ1-2	TGTGCCAGCAGTCGGGACAGGGGTGTCCAAAACTATGGCTACACCTTC	CASSRDRGVQNYGYTF
-	-	TRBV29-1	TRBJ2-5	TGCAGCGTTGAAGATCTTCCCGGGGGCCCCCAAGAGACCCAGTACTTC	CSVEDLPGGPQETQYF
-	once	TRBV2	TRBJ1-4	TGTGCCAGCAGTGAAGGGCCCCCGAATGAAAAACTGTTTTTT	CASSEGPPNEKLFF
-	-	TRBV30	TRBJ2-3	TGTGCCTGGAGCTCGGACAGCACAGATACGCAGTATTTT	CAWSSDSTDTQYF
TRBD2	-	TRBV4-3	TRBJ2-1	TGCGCCAGCAGCCAAGTCGTAGCGGGGGGGGACAATGAGCAGTTCTTC	CASSQVVAGGDNEQFF
-	few	TRBV2	TRBJ2-5	TGTGCCAGCAGTGTTGGAGCTCTGCAAGAGACCCAGTACTTC	CASSVGALQETQYF
TRBD1	-	TRBV5-6	TRBJ1-5	TGTGCCAGCAGCCCTGGACAGGGGAGCAATCAGCCCCAGCATTTT	CASSPGQGSNQPQHF
TRBD1	-	TRBV5-1	TRBJ2-7	TGCGCCAGCAGCTTCTGGACAGGGCTCACCTACGAGCAGTACTTC	CASSFWTGLTYEQYF
TRBD1	-	TRBV6-5	TRBJ2-2	TGTGCCAGCAAGTCCGGGACAGGGGACACCGGGGAGCTGTTTTTT	CASKSGTGDTGELFF
TRBD1	-	TRBV9	TRBJ2-5	TGTGCCAGCAGCGTGACAGGGGAGCAAGAGACCCAGTACTTC	CASSVTGEQETQYF
TRBD1	-	TRBV7-9	TRBJ1-4	TGTGCCAGCAGCCAGGACAGGCTTAATGAAAAACTGTTTTTT	CASSQDRLNEKLFF
TRBD2	-	TRBV9	TRBJ2-5	TGTGCCAGCAGCGTTAGCGGGGCTGGGGAGACCCAGTACTTC	CASSVSGAGETQYF
-	few	TRBV30	TRBJ1-2	TGTGCCTGGAGTGGGTATAACTATGGCTACACCTTC	CAWSGYNYGYTF
TRBD1	-	TRBV5-1	TRBJ2-7	TGCGCCAGCAGCTTGGCCTCCGGGACAGGGGCGGCCTACGAGCAGTACTTC	CASSLASGTGAAYEQYF
TRBD1	-	TRBV4-3	TRBJ1-2	TGCGCCAGCAGCCAAGACGGGGGACAGGGGCCGCAGGGCGGCTACACCTTC	CASSQDGGQGPQGGYTF
TRBD1	-	TRBV5-8	TRBJ2-3	TGTGCCAGCAGCTCGGGACAGGTTCGTGGCACAGATACGCAGTATTTT	CASSSGQVRGTDTQYF
-	-	TRBV11-2	TRBJ1-3	TGTGCCAGCAGCTTAGAGGGGACACAAGGAAACACCATATATTTT	CASSLEGTQGNTIYF
TRBD1	-	TRBV4-1	TRBJ1-1	TGCGCCAGCAGCCAAGGTCGACAGGGTGTGAACACTGAAGCTTTCTTT	CASSQGRQGVNTEAFF
-	-	TRBV9	TRBJ2-7	TGTGCCAGCAGCCCCCGGGCAGACGGAGGGCAGTACTTC	CASSPRADGGQYF
TRBD2	-	TRBV2	TRBJ2-5	TGTGCCAGCAGTGAGGCTAGCGGCGGACCCGGTGCTGAGACCCAGTACTTC	CASSEASGGPGAETQYF
-	-	TRBV18	TRBJ2-5	TGTGCCAGCTCACCGGACAGACAAGAGACCCAGTACTTC	CASSPDRQETQYF
-	-	TRBV6-1	TRBJ2-4	TGTGCCAGCAGTGAATTGTGGTCAGGAAACATTCAGTACTTC	CASSELWSGNIQYF
-	-	TRBV2	TRBJ2-7	TGTGCCAGCAGTGCCTCAGCTTACGAGCAGTACTTC	CASSASAYEQYF
-	once	TRBV6-6	TRBJ1-3	TGTGCCAGCAGTTACTCGACCGCAGCCGCTGGAAACACCATATATTTT	CASSYSTAAAGNTIYF
TRBD1	-	TRBV6-5	TRBJ2-7	TGTGCCAGCAGTTACTCGTTACAGGGGGCCTACGAGCAGTACTTC	CASSYSLQGAYEQYF
TRBD2	-	TRBV6-5	TRBJ2-7	TGTGCCAGCAGAGAAACCGGGACTAGCGTCTACGAGCAGTACTTC	CASRETGTSVYEQYF